Reported below is one T cell receptor beta chain. The sample originates from a study of blood T cell repertoires in COVID-19. About the study: Sites in the United States, Italy and Spain provided acute and convalescent COVID-19 samples.

As processed by the authors: Amplification from reference gene primers served as the basis for estimated nucleated cell counts. Generated by immunoSEQ multiplex PCR, the TCRdb table keeps only in-frame clones and is missing some. That table gives V, J and clone size, and the DNA gave D and trimming. The table lists roughly 250,000 clones, around 83% of them singletons. This receptor was identified in a man aged 40-49 years with active or convalescent COVID-19. Input material: peripheral blood.

DNA for the CDR3: TGTGCCAGCAGTCGGACAGCGGATAGTTATACAGATACGCAGTATTTT. Translation: CASSRTADSYTDTQYF. The chain has TRBV11-3 and TRBJ2-3, with a tentative D call TRBD1 (6 bases). The CDR3 is 16 amino acids. Germline CDR1 SGHNT, CDR2 YENEEA. V dropped 6 bases and J dropped 3 bases, with 19 bases sitting between them.